Shown below are 20 T cell receptor beta chains from a single sample sequenced in a study of beta chain features in type 1 diabetes. The entirety of the isolated RNA underwent reverse transcription, so expressed TCRB transcripts were sequenced. Libraries were prepared by immunoSEQ multiplex PCR; TCRdb keeps only in-frame clonotypes and omits some of them. This table holds 360,000 or so clones, 15% to 20% found once. Sequenced: naive CD4+ T cells from blood. The source is a woman aged 18-29 years in good health.

Notes on this clone: Other DNA sequences in this sample translate to the same CDR3. The chain couples TRBV5-1 to TRBJ2-1, with D perhaps TRBD2 (6 bases). Germline V lookup: CDR1 SGHRS, CDR2 YFSETQ. CDR3 length: 16 amino acids. V dropped 4 bases and J dropped 0 bases, with 14 bases sitting between them. The CDR3 DNA reads TGCGCCAGCAGCCCTGGAGGGCTTAGCTCCTACAATGAGCAGTTCTTC. Translated: CASSPGGLSSYNEQFF.

The rearrangement links TRBV7-2 to TRBJ2-5, with a possible D match to TRBD1 (6 bases). With 5 bases removed from V and 5 bases from J, the gap between germline ends came to 18 bases. This CDR3 comprises 15 residues. The V gene's germline CDR1 is SGHTA and CDR2 FQGNSA. The CDR3 bases are TGTGCCAGCAGCCTCTCAAGGACCCAGGGGGAGACCCAGTACTTC. This translates into CASSLSRTQGETQYF.

V gene TRBV5-1 combines with J gene TRBJ2-7; 13 bases agree with TRBD2. The CDR3 spans 16 residues. V lost 0 bases and J lost 4; bases outside the gene matches: 4. Germline values: CDR1 SGHRS, CDR2 YFSETQ. CDR3 amino acids: CASSLARLAGGYEQYF. CDR3 in DNA: TGCGCCAGCAGCTTGGCCCGACTAGCGGGAGGATACGAGCAGTACTTC.

This clone was observed a handful of times. CDR3 amino acids: CASSELDYEQFF. The DNA of the CDR3 is TGTGCCAGCAGCGAACTCGACTATGAGCAGTTCTTC. The J gene is TRBJ2-1, the V gene TRBV2; no reliable D call. Germline V gives CDR1 SNHLY, CDR2 FYNNEI. This CDR3 is 12 amino acids long. V was shortened by 6 bases and J by 8 bases, with 11 bases between the two germline ends. Supplemented by reference TRBV2 and TRBJ2-1, the full variable domain reads EPEVTQTPSHQVTQMGQEVILRCVPISNHLYFYWYRQILGQKVEFLVSFYNNEISEKSEIFDDQFSVERPDGSNFTLKIRSTKLEDSAMYFCASSELDYEQFFGPGTRLTVL.

There are a few counts of this clone. The V gene is TRBV5-5, the J gene TRBJ2-5; D perhaps matches TRBD1 (5 bases). The germline V gene encodes CDR1 SGHKS and CDR2 YYEKEE (reference sequence). Trimming left V 4 bases short and J 4 bases short, with 20 bases between. CDR3 length equals 16 residues. The CDR3 sequence is CASSPGDVPRVETQYF. CDR3 nucleotide sequence: TGTGCCAGCAGCCCCGGCGACGTCCCCAGGGTAGAGACCCAGTACTTC.

The V call is TRBV18, the J call TRBJ2-2, with 8 bases identical to TRBD1. This CDR3 region has 15 residues. After removal of 4 bases from V and 2 bases from J, the junction contained 3 bases not matched to a gene. Germline V gene sequence: CDR1 KGHSH, CDR2 LQKENI. CDR3 bases: TGTGCCAGCTCACGGCAGGGGGCAAACACCGGGGAGCTGTTTTTT. Encoded protein: CASSRQGANTGELFF.

The table lists this clone with a few counts. The CDR3 coding sequence is TGTGCCTGGAGGACAGTTGTTACTAATGAAAAACTGTTTTTT. This translates into CAWRTVVTNEKLFF. The rearrangement uses TRBV30 and TRBJ1-4, with D perhaps TRBD1 (5 bases). The V gene lost 3 bases and the J gene lost 2 bases, with 10 bases spanning the gap. The CDR3 is 14 residues long. Per germline, CDR1 GTSNPN and CDR2 SVGIG (reference sequence).

This sequence joins TRBV5-4 and TRBJ2-1, with TRBD2 as a possible D gene (5 bases). The CDR3 runs 14 residues. Trimming removed 4 bases at V and 11 bases at J, with 19 bases between. Germline V gene sequence: CDR1 SGHNT, CDR2 YYREEE (reference sequence). Here the CDR3 reads CASSPSPAGKKQFF. The CDR3 nucleotides read TGTGCCAGCAGCCCGAGCCCCGCCGGGAAGAAGCAGTTCTTC.

The J gene is TRBJ2-3, the V gene TRBV7-9, with 10 bases matching TRBD2. This CDR3 is 16 amino acids long. The V and J ends lost 3 bases and 1 base, in that order; junction bases with no gene match: 4. Germline V gene sequence: CDR1 SEHNR, CDR2 FQNEAQ (reference sequence). The CDR3 DNA is TGTGCCAGCAGCTTGGGCAGCGGGGGGGGCACAGATACGCAGTATTTT. This gives the protein CASSLGSGGGTDTQYF.

This chain joins TRBV5-1 and TRBJ2-7, with 9 bases matching TRBD1. The CDR3 covers 15 residues. Germline CDR1 is SGHRS and CDR2 is YFSETQ. After removal of 4 bases from V and 3 bases from J, the junction contained 8 bases not matched to a gene. As DNA, the CDR3 is TGCGCCAGCAGCGCCACCGGGACAGGGATCTACGAGCAGTACTTC. This translates into CASSATGTGIYEQYF.

This clone was found a few times. V is TRBV6-5 and J is TRBJ2-7; TRBD1 agrees at 7 bases. The CDR3 runs to 14 residues. V gave up 2 bases and J gave up 3 bases; unmatched junction bases: 4. In germline, CDR1 is MNHEY, CDR2 SVGAGI. The CDR3, as DNA: TGTGCCAGCAGTTACGATGGACAGGACTACGAGCAGTACTTC. Translating it yields CASSYDGQDYEQYF.

This clone has a handful of counts. The chain has TRBV6-5 and TRBJ2-7, with D maybe TRBD1 (5 bases). Trimming took off 0 bases at V and 0 bases at J, with 12 bases between the two ends. The germline V gene has CDR1 MNHEY and CDR2 SVGAGI. The CDR3 runs to 16 residues. CDR3 residues: CASSYSSAGNSYEQYF. DNA of the CDR3: TGTGCCAGCAGTTACTCGTCGGCAGGGAACTCCTACGAGCAGTACTTC.

This clone occurred a few times. This sequence joins TRBV5-1 and TRBJ2-3, with D possibly matching TRBD2 (6 bases). CDR3 length: 15 residues. Looked up from germline, CDR1 is SGHRS and CDR2 is YFSETQ. The V end was cut by 0 bases, the J end by 6 bases, with 14 bases between. DNA for the CDR3: TGCGCCAGCAGCTTGGAGAACGGGGGAAGGGATACGCAGTATTTT. This gives the protein CASSLENGGRDTQYF.

The chain combines TRBV5-6 with TRBJ2-1, with TRBD2 identical over 8 bases. CDR1 is SGHDT and CDR2 is YYEEEE in the germline V gene. V shed 6 bases, J shed 4 bases, and the junction held 9 bases outside the gene matches. CDR3 length: 15 amino acids. The CDR3 DNA follows: TGTGCCAGCATTCCTTGGCGGGGGGATTACAATGAGCAGTTCTTC. It encodes CASIPWRGDYNEQFF.

This clone has just a few counts. V usage is TRBV11-3 and J usage is TRBJ2-3, with 7 bases lining up with TRBD2. Trimming removed 3 bases from V and 2 bases from J; junction bases left unmatched: 8. The CDR3 length is 16 residues. Germline-derived CDR1 and CDR2 are SGHNT and YENEEA. The CDR3 protein is CASSFATLADTDTQYF. For the CDR3, the DNA is TGTGCCAGCAGCTTTGCCACGCTAGCGGACACAGATACGCAGTATTTT.

In its sample, this clone was seen a few times. This rearrangement joins TRBV7-9 to TRBJ1-2; 10 bases line up with TRBD1. This CDR3 is built from 16 residues. V gave up 5 bases and J gave up 6 bases; unmatched junction bases: 12. The germline V gene has CDR1 SEHNR and CDR2 FQNEAQ (reference sequence). The DNA of the CDR3 is TGTGCCAGCAGCCAAATACGTATCGGGACAGGGGATGGCTACACCTTC. Encoded protein: CASSQIRIGTGDGYTF.

There are a few counts of this clone. The rearrangement uses TRBV7-2 and TRBJ2-1, with 11 bases matching TRBD1. V trimming: 3 bases; J trimming: 6 bases; junction bases outside the gene matches: 1. This CDR3 contains 14 residues. CDR1 and CDR2 (germline): SGHTA, FQGNSA. CDR3 nucleotide sequence: TGTGCCAGCAGCTTGGGGACAGGGGGCAATGAGCAGTTCTTC. It translates to CASSLGTGGNEQFF.

V gene TRBV6-6 combines with J gene TRBJ1-2; 7 nucleotides align to TRBD1. Trimming took 7 bases from V and 3 from J; bases not matched to a gene: 5. This CDR3 is built from 13 residues. Germline-derived CDR1 and CDR2 are MNHNY and SVGAGI (reference sequence). The CDR3 nucleotides are TGTGCCAGCAACCCTACAGGGGACTATGGCTACACCTTC. Residues: CASNPTGDYGYTF.

The rearrangement links TRBV27 to TRBJ1-2; D is perhaps TRBD1 (5 bases). Trimming removed 6 bases from V and 3 bases from J, with 11 bases in between. The CDR3 spans 13 residues. The germline V gene has CDR1 MNHEY and CDR2 SMNVEV (reference sequence). CDR3 in DNA: TGTGCCAGCAGCTCTCCGACAGACTATGGCTACACCTTC. Protein product: CASSSPTDYGYTF.

The chain couples TRBV5-6 to TRBJ1-2; 11 bases align to TRBD1. The CDR3 is 17 amino acids. The V gene's germline CDR1 is SGHDT and CDR2 YYEEEE. V dropped 1 base and J dropped 2; count of bases not matched to a gene: 7. CDR3 sequence (DNA): TGTGCCAGCAGCTTGTTGGACAGGGGGCCGAGAAACTATGGCTACACCTTC. As protein: CASSLLDRGPRNYGYTF.